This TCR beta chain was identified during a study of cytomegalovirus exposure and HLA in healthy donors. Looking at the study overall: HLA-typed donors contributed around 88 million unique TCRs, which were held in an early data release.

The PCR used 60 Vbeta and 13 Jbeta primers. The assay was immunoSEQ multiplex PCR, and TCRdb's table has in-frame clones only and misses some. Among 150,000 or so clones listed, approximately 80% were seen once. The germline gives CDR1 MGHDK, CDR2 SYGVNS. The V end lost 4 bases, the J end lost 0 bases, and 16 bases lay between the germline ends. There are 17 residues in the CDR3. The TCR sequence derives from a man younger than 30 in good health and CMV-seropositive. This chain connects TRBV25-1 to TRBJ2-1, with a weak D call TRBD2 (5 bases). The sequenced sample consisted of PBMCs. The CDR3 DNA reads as TGTGCCAGCAGTGGCCTCAGCGGAGAGAGCTCCTACAATGAGCAGTTCTTC. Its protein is CASSGLSGESSYNEQFF. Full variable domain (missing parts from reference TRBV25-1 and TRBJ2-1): EADIYQTPRYLVIGTGKKITLECSQTMGHDKMYWYQQDPGMELHLIHYSYGVNSTEKGDLSSESTVSRIRTEHFPLTLESARPSHTSQYLCASSGLSGESSYNEQFFGPGTRLTVL.